A single sample is the source of the 20 T cell receptor beta chains below, sequenced in a study of regulatory T cells in long-lasting Graves disease. CDR3 regions were amplified by Arm-PCR using iRepertoire HTBI primers to build TCR beta libraries. TCRdb called the multiplex PCR reads again in MiXCR, with one record for every CDR3 protein. The sample includes 550,000 to 600,000 distinct CDR3 sequences, about 15% of them seen just once. The time point: newly diagnosed GD, antithyroid drugs for less than 3 months. Extracted PBMC RNA gave rise to the TCR library. The same data also contributed to another study, on T cells in Graves' hyperthyroidism and ophthalmopathy.

The source was peripheral blood mononuclear cells (PBMCs), collected at new diagnosis, from a patient treated with antithyroid drugs. The receptor source for this set is a man aged 18 to 35 with Graves disease.

This clonotype was recorded a few times. V is TRBV20-1 and J is TRBJ2-3; D is ambiguous. The V gene lost 0 bases and the J gene lost 4 bases, with 11 bases spanning the gap. The germline CDR1 and CDR2 sequences are DFQATT and SNEGSKA (reference sequence). CDR3 size: 14 residues. CDR3 nucleotides: TGCAGTGCTAGAGATGTTAGGTATGCAGATACGCAGTATTTT. Translation gives CSARDVRYADTQYF.

The sample holds a few counts of this clonotype. The chain combines TRBV27 with TRBJ1-1, with D possibly matching TRBD1 (6 bases). Deletions cut 6 bases from V and 3 bases from J, with 17 bases between. Germline assignment: CDR1 MNHEY and CDR2 SMNVEV (reference sequence). The length of the CDR3 is 15 residues. This CDR3 is CASRYTGGAYTEAFF. CDR3 sequence (DNA): TGTGCCAGCAGGTACACCGGGGGGGCGTACACTGAAGCTTTCTTT.

The chain employs TRBV5-1 and TRBJ1-2, with D maybe TRBD1 (6 bases). The V end was cut by 0 bases, the J end by 4 bases, with 13 bases between. The CDR3 sequence is 15 residues long. CDR1 is SGHRS, CDR2 YFSETQ, per germline. The CDR3, as DNA: TGCGCCAGCAGCTTGGCCTCGGACAGATCCTATGGCTACACCTTC. It translates to CASSLASDRSYGYTF.

V gene TRBV6-1 combines with J gene TRBJ1-2, with TRBD1 identical over 9 bases. Trimming took 6 bases from V and 2 from J; bases not matched to a gene: 4. This CDR3 region has 14 residues. CDR1 and CDR2 (germline): MNHNS, SASEGT. The CDR3 here is CASSVQGANYGYTF. CDR3 coding DNA: TGTGCCAGCAGCGTACAGGGGGCAAACTATGGCTACACCTTC.

The V call is TRBV19, the J call TRBJ2-5; perhaps D is TRBD1 or TRBD2 (6 bases each). CDR1 LNHDA and CDR2 SQIVND come from the germline V gene (reference sequence). CDR3 length: 13 residues. Trimming removed 5 bases at V and 6 bases at J, with 13 bases between. CDR3 nucleotides: TGTGCCAGTAGTCTGGGGGGCGGCAAGACCCAGTACTTC. Its protein product is CASSLGGGKTQYF.

This clonotype occurred many times. The chain carries TRBV10-2 and TRBJ2-3; 14 bases line up with TRBD2. CDR3 length: 18 residues. Germline V gene sequence: CDR1 WSHSY, CDR2 SAAADI. Trimming removed 7 bases from V and 0 bases from J; junction bases left unmatched: 9. CDR3 in amino acids: CASTGTSGRGASTDTQYF. The DNA for the CDR3 is TGCGCCAGCACCGGGACTAGCGGGAGAGGGGCTAGCACAGATACGCAGTATTTT.

The table lists this clonotype with many counts. This rearrangement joins TRBV7-9 to TRBJ1-1; weak D call: TRBD1 (5 bases). V lost 6 bases to trimming and J lost 0 bases, with 11 bases between them. The germline CDR1 and CDR2 sequences are SEHNR and FQNEAQ (reference sequence). This CDR3 comprises 14 residues. The CDR3 is CASSLRTLNTEAFF. DNA of the CDR3: TGTGCCAGCAGTTTAAGGACACTGAACACTGAAGCTTTCTTT.

This clonotype occurred a few times. The rearrangement joins TRBV10-1 to TRBJ1-2; D is perhaps TRBD1 (6 bases). Germline CDR1 reads WNHNN; CDR2 reads SYGVQD (reference sequence). Trimming removed 2 bases from V and 4 bases from J, with 8 bases in between. This CDR3 region has 13 residues. As DNA, the CDR3 is TGCGCCAGCAGTGAGGGACAGACCTATGGCTACACCTTC. Protein product: CASSEGQTYGYTF.

The rearrangement joins TRBV6-5 to TRBJ2-6, with a possible D match to TRBD1 (6 bases). The CDR3 consists of 14 residues. The ends were cut back, 2 bases at V and 4 bases at J, with 6 bases in the middle. Germline CDR1 and CDR2: MNHEY and SVGAGI. CDR3 DNA sequence: TGTGCCAGCAGTTACAGGGGGGGGGCCAACGTCCTGACTTTC. Protein product: CASSYRGGANVLTF.

V and J are TRBV5-5 and TRBJ1-4, with TRBD1 matching over 10 bases. With V trimmed by 3 bases and J by 6 bases, 5 bases remained unmatched. The CDR3 is made up of 15 amino acids. The V gene's germline CDR1 is SGHKS and CDR2 YYEKEE (reference sequence). CDR3 in DNA: TGTGCCAGCAGCTCACCCGGGACAGGGGATGAAAAACTGTTTTTT. It translates to CASSSPGTGDEKLFF.

This clonotype was seen many times. The chain employs TRBV7-8 and TRBJ1-4; 8 bases align to TRBD1. With 4 bases clipped from V and 6 bases from J, the junction kept 7 bases outside the gene matches. CDR1 is SGHVS and CDR2 is FQNEAQ in the germline V gene. The CDR3 extends over 15 amino acids. The CDR3 nucleotides read TGTGCCAGCAGCTGGGACAGGCAGTCTGATGAAAAACTGTTTTTT. Amino acids: CASSWDRQSDEKLFF.

This clonotype has only a few counts. The chain employs TRBV14 and TRBJ2-1, with TRBD1 as a possible D gene (5 bases). V lost 5 bases, J lost 5 bases, and 13 bases lay in between. The CDR3 spans 14 residues. CDR1 is SGHDN, CDR2 FVKESK, per germline. The CDR3 nucleotides read TGTGCCAGCAGCGCAACGGCAGGGAACAATGAGCAGTTCTTC. Its protein product is CASSATAGNNEQFF.

The chain combines TRBV20-1 with TRBJ2-3; the D is unclear. Between the trimmed V and J ends, which lost 6 bases and 3 bases, there was a span of 16 bases. Germline V gene lookup returns CDR1 DFQATT and CDR2 SNEGSKA (reference sequence). This CDR3 is built from 14 residues. This chain's CDR3 is CSAGPLIGTDTQYF. CDR3 coding DNA: TGCAGTGCCGGCCCCCTTATAGGGACAGATACGCAGTATTTT.

The table lists this clonotype with many counts. The rearrangement joins TRBV10-2 to TRBJ2-3; D may be TRBD1 (5 bases). Germline values: CDR1 WSHSY, CDR2 SAAADI. CDR3 size: 14 residues. The V and J ends lost 0 bases and 5 bases respectively, with 9 bases between them. The DNA for the CDR3 is TGCGCCAGCAGTGAGTCGGACACCGGAGATACGCAGTATTTT. This gives the protein CASSESDTGDTQYF.

The chain couples TRBV5-1 to TRBJ1-4; a weak D match, TRBD1 (5 bases). The V and J ends lost 5 bases and 1 base respectively, with 6 bases between them. Germline lookup yields CDR1 SGHRS and CDR2 YFSETQ. CDR3 length: 13 amino acids. The CDR3 coding sequence is TGCGCCAGCAGAGGGGAAACTAATGAAAAACTGTTTTTT. It translates to CASRGETNEKLFF.

This chain uses TRBV9 with TRBJ2-3; D remains ambiguous. The germline CDR1 and CDR2 sequences are SGDLS and YYNGEE. The CDR3 has 15 residues. The germline V and J ends were trimmed by 4 bases and 0 bases, with 12 bases remaining between them. CDR3 sequence: CASSPTASSTDTQYF. As DNA, the CDR3 is TGTGCCAGCAGCCCTACGGCCTCTAGCACAGATACGCAGTATTTT. Supplemented by reference TRBV9 and TRBJ2-3, the full variable domain reads DSGVTQTPKHLITATGQRVTLRCSPRSGDLSVYWYQQSLDQGLQFLIQYYNGEERAKGNILERFSAQQFPDLHSELNLSSLELGDSALYFCASSPTASSTDTQYFGPGTRLTVL.

This clonotype turned up a few times. This sequence joins TRBV12-3 or TRBV12-4 and TRBJ1-1; the D is unclear. The CDR3 covers 15 residues. V was clipped by 1 base and J by 0 bases, with 9 bases between them. The DNA of the CDR3 is TGTGCCAGCAGTTTAGACCCAGCGGTGAACACTGAAGCTTTCTTT. This encodes CASSLDPAVNTEAFF.

This clonotype was observed a handful of times. V is TRBV11-2 and J is TRBJ1-6, with D maybe TRBD1 (6 bases). V was shortened by 4 bases and J by 4 bases, with 11 bases between the two germline ends. There are 15 residues in the CDR3. CDR1 is SGHAT, CDR2 FQNNGV, per germline. The CDR3 DNA follows: TGTGCCAGCAGCTCCTCGGGGGCTTATAATTCACCCCTCCACTTT. Amino acid sequence: CASSSSGAYNSPLHF.

This clonotype was seen repeatedly, ten times or more. The rearrangement uses TRBV11-2 and TRBJ2-7; 9 nucleotides line up with TRBD2. The CDR3 runs 15 residues. Germline V gene sequence: CDR1 SGHAT, CDR2 FQNNGV. V was pared by 5 bases and J by 3 bases, with 8 bases of the junction left unmatched. The CDR3 region is CASSPRTSANYEQYF. The DNA of the CDR3 is TGTGCCAGCAGCCCGCGGACTAGCGCCAACTACGAGCAGTACTTC.

At least ten counts were recorded for this clonotype. The chain couples TRBV18 to TRBJ1-1, with TRBD1 as a possible D gene (5 bases). Germline CDR1 and CDR2: KGHSH and LQKENI. Between the trimmed V and J ends, which lost 3 bases and 4 bases, there was a span of 12 bases. The CDR3 sequence is 14 residues long. The CDR3 coding sequence is TGTGCCAGCTCACCCGAGGGCGGGGGCACTGAAGCTTTCTTT. Translation: CASSPEGGGTEAFF. The variable domain in full, with the rest retrieved from reference TRBV18 and TRBJ1-1, is NAGVMQNPRHLVRRRGQEARLRCSPMKGHSHVYWYRQLPEEGLKFMVYLQKENIIDESGMPKERFSAEFPKEGPSILRIQQVVRGDSAAYFCASSPEGGGTEAFFGQGTRLTVV.